This T cell receptor (beta chain) is from a study of shared clonotypes between healthy human individuals. Regarding the study as a whole: Depth of sequencing was expected to influence donor clonotype sharing.

Looked up from germline, CDR1 is MNHEY and CDR2 is SVGAGI. V lost 2 bases, J lost 12 bases, and 13 bases stayed unmatched. The CDR3 is 15 amino acids. Positive CCR7 selection of CD45RO-negative cells yielded the naive CD8 cells, and terminally differentiated effector memory CD45RA+ cells were excluded. In the case of this clone: No antigen is known for it.

Sequenced by immunoSEQ multiplex PCR; TCRdb stores in-frame clones only, minus some. The sample includes some 600,000 clones, approximately 96% of them seen just once. The receptor's source is a woman under 40 in good health. V usage is TRBV6-5 and J usage is TRBJ2-1; 7 bases map to TRBD2. The sample taken for sequencing was naive CD8+ T cells sorted from blood. The CDR3 DNA is TGTGCCAGCAGTTACAGCGGACTAGGAGACGCAGGGCAGTTCTTC. Its protein is CASSYSGLGDAGQFF.